Listed here is a single T cell receptor beta chain. The data were taken from a study of blood T cell repertoires in COVID-19. At the level of the study: The study drew acute and convalescent COVID-19 samples from the United States, Italy and Spain.

In the original workflow: The assay estimated nucleated cells by amplifying reference gene primers. Measured with immunoSEQ multiplex PCR; TCRdb has only the in-frame clones, and not every one. The DNA was the basis for D and trimming; V, J and clone size are from that table. The table shows some 260,000 clones, with 80% to 90% occurring only once. V lost 4 bases, J lost 4 bases, and 6 bases stayed unmatched. The germline V gene encodes CDR1 SGHTA and CDR2 FQGNSA. This CDR3 has 15 residues. Sequences were obtained from peripheral blood. The rearrangement uses TRBV7-2 and TRBJ2-1; TRBD2 matches 8 bases. The origin of this receptor is an elderly man with acute or convalescent COVID-19. CDR3 bases: TGTGCCAGCAGCTCTTCTAGCGGGCCTTACAATGAGCAGTTCTTC. This sequence encodes CASSSSSGPYNEQFF.